This entry concerns a single TCR beta chain. Its specificity is not known. These data belong to a study of cytomegalovirus exposure and HLA in healthy donors. The overall study: HLA-typed donors were the source of tens of millions of unique TCRs held in an early data release.

Use of 60 Vbeta and 13 Jbeta primers characterized the PCR. Method: immunoSEQ multiplex PCR; TCRdb's copy keeps in-frame clones and lacks some. The sample shows 100,000 to 150,000 clones, and approximately 2.6% sits with its ten largest clones. CDR1 and CDR2 (germline): SQVTM, ANQGSEA. V was clipped by 4 bases and J by 3 bases, with 9 bases between them. The CDR3 has 13 residues. Study outcomes and limitations: Donors were assumed by presence/absence analyses to have roughly uniform sequencing depth. Later analysis demonstrated an association between a missense DCLRE1C variant and TCR beta V- and J-gene trimming. Sequences of the TCR beta chain were said to predict the HLA-A and HLA-B alleles of most subjects accurately.

The genes are TRBV29-1 and TRBJ2-2; TRBD1 is a possible D gene (6 bases). The clonotype was recovered from a man in his thirties or forties in good health and CMV-seronegative. The source material was PBMCs. CDR3 nucleotide sequence: TGCAGCGTTGCAAACAGGGACACCGGGGAGCTGTTTTTT. This sequence encodes CSVANRDTGELFF.